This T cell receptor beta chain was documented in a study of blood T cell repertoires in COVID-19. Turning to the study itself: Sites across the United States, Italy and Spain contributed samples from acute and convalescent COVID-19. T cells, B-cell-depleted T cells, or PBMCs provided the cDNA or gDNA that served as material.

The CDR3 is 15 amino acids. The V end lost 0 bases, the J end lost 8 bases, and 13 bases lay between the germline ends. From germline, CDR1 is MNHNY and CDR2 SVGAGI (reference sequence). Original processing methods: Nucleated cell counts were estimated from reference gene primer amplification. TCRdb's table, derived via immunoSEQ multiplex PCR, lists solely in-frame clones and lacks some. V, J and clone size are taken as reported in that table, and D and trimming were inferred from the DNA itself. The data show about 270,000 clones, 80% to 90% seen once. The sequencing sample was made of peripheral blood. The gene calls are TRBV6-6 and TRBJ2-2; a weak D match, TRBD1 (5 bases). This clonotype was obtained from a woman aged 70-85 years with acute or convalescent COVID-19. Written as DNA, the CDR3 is TGTGCCAGCAGTTACTCGCAGCAGGGTGTTGGGGAGCTGTTTTTT. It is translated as CASSYSQQGVGELFF.